This T cell receptor (beta chain) emerged from a study of cytomegalovirus exposure and HLA in healthy donors. In the case of this clone: The antigen is unknown.

Study observations and caveats: Among TCR sequences, most were rare, though some public TCRs appeared in many donors. It was in a later analysis that TCR association rates were seen to vary by HLA locus, highest for DRB1 and lowest for HLA-C.

Trimming shortened V by 5 bases and J by 4 bases, and 11 bases separated the two germline ends. Germline V CDR1 and CDR2: MNHNY, SVGAGI (reference sequence). This CDR3 contains 13 residues. PCR amplification relied on 60 Vbeta primers (plus 13 Jbeta primers). Repertoires were generated with immunoSEQ multiplex PCR, while TCRdb's copy carries only in-frame clones and drops some. This table holds some 170,000 clones, 72% found once. The rearrangement uses TRBV6-6 and TRBJ1-2; D is ambiguous. Sequencing used PBMCs. The TCR sequence derives from a human donor in good health. The CDR3 reads CASSVPEFYGYTF. For the CDR3, the DNA is TGTGCCAGCAGTGTTCCGGAGTTCTATGGCTACACCTTC.